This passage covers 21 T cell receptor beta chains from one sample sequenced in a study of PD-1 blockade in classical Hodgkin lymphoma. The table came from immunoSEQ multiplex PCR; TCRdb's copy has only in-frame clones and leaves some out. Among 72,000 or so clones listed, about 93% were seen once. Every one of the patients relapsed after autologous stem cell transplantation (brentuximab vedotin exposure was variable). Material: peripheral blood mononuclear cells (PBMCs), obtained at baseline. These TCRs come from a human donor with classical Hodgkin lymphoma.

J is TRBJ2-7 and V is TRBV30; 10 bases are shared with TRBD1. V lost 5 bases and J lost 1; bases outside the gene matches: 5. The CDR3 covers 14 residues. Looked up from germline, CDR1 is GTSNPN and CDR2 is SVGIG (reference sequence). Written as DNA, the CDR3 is TGTGCCTGGGGAGGACAGGGGGTTTCCTACGAGCAGTACTTC. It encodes CAWGGQGVSYEQYF.

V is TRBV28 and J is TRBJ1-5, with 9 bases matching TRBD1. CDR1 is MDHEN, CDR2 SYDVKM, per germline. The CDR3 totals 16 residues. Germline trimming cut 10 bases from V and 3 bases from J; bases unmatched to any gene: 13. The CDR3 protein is CAIRPEGQGPNQPQHF. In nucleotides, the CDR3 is TGTGCCATCCGGCCCGAGGGACAGGGTCCCAATCAGCCCCAGCATTTT. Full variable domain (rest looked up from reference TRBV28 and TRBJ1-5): DVKVTQSSRYLVKRTGEKVFLECVQDMDHENMFWYRQDPGLGLRLIYFSYDVKMKEKGDIPEGYSVSREKKERFSLILESASTNQTSMYLCAIRPEGQGPNQPQHFGDGTRLSIL.

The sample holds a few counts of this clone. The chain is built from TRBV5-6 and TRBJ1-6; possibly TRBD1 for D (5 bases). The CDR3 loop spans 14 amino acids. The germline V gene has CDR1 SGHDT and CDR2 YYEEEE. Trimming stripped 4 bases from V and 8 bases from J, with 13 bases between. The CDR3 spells CASSGGRDDSPLHF. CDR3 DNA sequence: TGTGCCAGCAGCGGCGGCAGGGACGATTCACCCCTCCACTTT.

The CDR3, as DNA: TGCGCCAGCAGCCAAGATCGTTGGGGGGATCAGCCCCAGCATTTT. It translates to CASSQDRWGDQPQHF. The chain recombines TRBV4-1 with TRBJ1-5; possible D gene TRBD1, 5 bases. The CDR3 consists of 15 residues. Germline V lookup: CDR1 MGHRA, CDR2 YSYEKL. V lost 0 bases, J lost 5 bases, and 11 bases lay in between.

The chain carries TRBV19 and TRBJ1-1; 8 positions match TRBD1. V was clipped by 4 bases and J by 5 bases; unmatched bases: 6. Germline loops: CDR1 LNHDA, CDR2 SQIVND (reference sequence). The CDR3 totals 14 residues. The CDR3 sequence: CASSTGTGSTEAFF. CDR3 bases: TGTGCCAGTAGTACGGGGACAGGATCTACTGAAGCTTTCTTT.

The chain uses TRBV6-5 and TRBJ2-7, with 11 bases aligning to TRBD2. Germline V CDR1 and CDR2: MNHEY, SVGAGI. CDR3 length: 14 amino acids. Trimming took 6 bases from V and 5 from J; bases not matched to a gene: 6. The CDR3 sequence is CASRPSGGFDEQYF. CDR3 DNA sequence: TGTGCCAGCAGGCCTAGCGGGGGGTTCGACGAGCAGTACTTC.

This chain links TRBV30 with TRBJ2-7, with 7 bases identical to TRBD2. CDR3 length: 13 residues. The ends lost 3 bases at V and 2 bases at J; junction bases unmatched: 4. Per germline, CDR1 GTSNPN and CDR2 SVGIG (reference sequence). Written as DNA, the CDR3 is TGTGCCTGGAGGGTTGCGGGAGCCTACGAGCAGTACTTC. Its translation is CAWRVAGAYEQYF.

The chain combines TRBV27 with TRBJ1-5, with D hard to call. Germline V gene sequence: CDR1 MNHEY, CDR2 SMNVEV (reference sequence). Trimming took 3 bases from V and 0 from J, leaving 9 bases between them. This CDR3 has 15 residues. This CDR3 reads CASSFEGYSNQPQHF. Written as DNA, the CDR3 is TGTGCCAGCAGTTTTGAAGGCTATAGCAATCAGCCCCAGCATTTT.

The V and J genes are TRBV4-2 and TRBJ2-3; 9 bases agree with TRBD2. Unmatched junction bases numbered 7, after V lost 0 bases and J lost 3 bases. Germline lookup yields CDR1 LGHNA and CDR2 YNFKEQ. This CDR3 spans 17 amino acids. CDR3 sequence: CASSQEFLAGLTDTQYF. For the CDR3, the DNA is TGTGCCAGCAGCCAAGAGTTCCTAGCGGGACTTACAGATACGCAGTATTTT.

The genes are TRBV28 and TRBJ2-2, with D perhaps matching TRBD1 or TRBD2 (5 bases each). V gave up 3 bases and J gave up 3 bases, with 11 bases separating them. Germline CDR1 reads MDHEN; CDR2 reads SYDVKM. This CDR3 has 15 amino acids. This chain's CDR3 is CASSFGTADTGELFF. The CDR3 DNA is TGTGCCAGCAGTTTTGGGACGGCGGACACCGGGGAGCTGTTTTTT.

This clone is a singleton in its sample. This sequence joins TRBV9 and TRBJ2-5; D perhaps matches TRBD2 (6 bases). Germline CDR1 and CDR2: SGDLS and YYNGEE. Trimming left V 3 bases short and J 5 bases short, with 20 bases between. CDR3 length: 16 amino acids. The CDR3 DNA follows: TGTGCCAGCAGCGCTTTTCGGGGGACGGTGGAGGAGACCCAGTACTTC. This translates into CASSAFRGTVEETQYF.

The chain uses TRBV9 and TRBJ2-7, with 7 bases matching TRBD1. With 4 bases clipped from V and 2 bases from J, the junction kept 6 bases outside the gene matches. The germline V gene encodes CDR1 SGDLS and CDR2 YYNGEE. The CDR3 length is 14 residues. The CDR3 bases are TGTGCCAGCAGCTCGACAGGGTCCCCCTACGAGCAGTACTTC. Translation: CASSSTGSPYEQYF.

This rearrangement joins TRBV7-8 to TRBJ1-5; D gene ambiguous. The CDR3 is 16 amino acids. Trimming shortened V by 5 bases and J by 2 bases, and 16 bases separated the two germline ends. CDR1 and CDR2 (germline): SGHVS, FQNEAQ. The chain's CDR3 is CASSPPRTAGNQPQHF. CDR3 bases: TGTGCCAGCAGCCCCCCTAGGACGGCCGGCAATCAGCCCCAGCATTTT.

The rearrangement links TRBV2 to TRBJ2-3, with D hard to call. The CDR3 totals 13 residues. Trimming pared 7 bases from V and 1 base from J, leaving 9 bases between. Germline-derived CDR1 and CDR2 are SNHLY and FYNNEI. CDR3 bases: TGTGCCAGCAAGCTCGGAGGCACAGATACGCAGTATTTT. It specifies CASKLGGTDTQYF. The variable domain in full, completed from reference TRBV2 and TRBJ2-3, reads EPEVTQTPSHQVTQMGQEVILRCVPISNHLYFYWYRQILGQKVEFLVSFYNNEISEKSEIFDDQFSVERPDGSNFTLKIRSTKLEDSAMYFCASKLGGTDTQYFGPGTRLTVL.

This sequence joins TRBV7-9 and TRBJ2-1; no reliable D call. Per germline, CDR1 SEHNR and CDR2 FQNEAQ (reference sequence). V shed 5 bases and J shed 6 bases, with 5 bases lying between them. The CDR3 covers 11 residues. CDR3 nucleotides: TGTGCCAGCAGCCCCTCCAATGAGCAGTTCTTC. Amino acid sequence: CASSPSNEQFF.

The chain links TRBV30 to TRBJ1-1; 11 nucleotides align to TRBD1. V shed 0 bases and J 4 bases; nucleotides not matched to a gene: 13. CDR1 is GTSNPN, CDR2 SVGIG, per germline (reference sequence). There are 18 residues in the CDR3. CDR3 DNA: TGTGCCTGGAGTGTATGGACCGGACAGGGGGCTAGGGGCACTGAAGCTTTCTTT. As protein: CAWSVWTGQGARGTEAFF.

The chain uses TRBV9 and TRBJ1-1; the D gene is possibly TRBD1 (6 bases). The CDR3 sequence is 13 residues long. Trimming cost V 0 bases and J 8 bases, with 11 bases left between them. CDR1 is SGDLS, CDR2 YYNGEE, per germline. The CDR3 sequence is CASSVGGAAEAFF. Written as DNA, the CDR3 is TGTGCCAGCAGCGTAGGGGGGGCTGCGGAAGCTTTCTTT. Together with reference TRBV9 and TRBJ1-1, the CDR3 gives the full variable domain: DSGVTQTPKHLITATGQRVTLRCSPRSGDLSVYWYQQSLDQGLQFLIQYYNGEERAKGNILERFSAQQFPDLHSELNLSSLELGDSALYFCASSVGGAAEAFFGQGTRLTVV.

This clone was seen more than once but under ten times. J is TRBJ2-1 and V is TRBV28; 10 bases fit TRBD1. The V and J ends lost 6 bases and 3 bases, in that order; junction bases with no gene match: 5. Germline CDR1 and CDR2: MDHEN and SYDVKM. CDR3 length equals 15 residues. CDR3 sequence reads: CASRQTGGFYNEQFF. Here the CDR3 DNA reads TGTGCCAGCAGGCAGACAGGGGGCTTCTACAATGAGCAGTTCTTC.

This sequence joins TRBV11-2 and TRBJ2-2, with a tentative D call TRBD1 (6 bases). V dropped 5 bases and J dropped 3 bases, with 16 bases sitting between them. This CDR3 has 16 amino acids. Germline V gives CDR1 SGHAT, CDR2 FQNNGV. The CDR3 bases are TGTGCCAGCAGCCTAAGGACAGCTACCGACACCGGGGAGCTGTTTTTT. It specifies CASSLRTATDTGELFF.

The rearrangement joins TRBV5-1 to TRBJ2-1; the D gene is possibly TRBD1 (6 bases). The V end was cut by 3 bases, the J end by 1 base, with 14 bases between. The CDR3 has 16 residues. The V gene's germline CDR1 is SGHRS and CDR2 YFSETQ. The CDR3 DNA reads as TGCGCCAGCAGCTCCGGGACACACACTTCCTACAATGAGCAGTTCTTC. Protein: CASSSGTHTSYNEQFF.

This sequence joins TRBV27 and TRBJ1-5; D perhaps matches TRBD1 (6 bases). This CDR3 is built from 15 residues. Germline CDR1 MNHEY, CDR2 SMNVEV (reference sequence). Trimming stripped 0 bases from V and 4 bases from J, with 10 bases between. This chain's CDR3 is CASSLSSTGNQPQHF. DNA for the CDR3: TGTGCCAGCAGTTTATCGAGTACAGGGAATCAGCCCCAGCATTTT.